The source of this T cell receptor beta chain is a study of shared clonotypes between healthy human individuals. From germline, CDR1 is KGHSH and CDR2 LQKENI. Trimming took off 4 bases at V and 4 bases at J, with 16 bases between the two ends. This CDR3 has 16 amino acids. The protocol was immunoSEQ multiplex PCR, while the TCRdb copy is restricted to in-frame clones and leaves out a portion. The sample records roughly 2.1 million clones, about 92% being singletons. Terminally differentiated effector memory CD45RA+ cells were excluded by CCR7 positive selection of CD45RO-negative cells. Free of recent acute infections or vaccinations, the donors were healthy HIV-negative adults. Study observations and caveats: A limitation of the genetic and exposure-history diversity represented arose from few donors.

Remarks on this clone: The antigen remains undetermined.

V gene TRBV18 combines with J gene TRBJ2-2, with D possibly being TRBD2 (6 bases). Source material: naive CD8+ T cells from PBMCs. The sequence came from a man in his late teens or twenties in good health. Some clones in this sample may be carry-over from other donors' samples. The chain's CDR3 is CASSLIAEASTGELFF. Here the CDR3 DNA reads TGTGCCAGCTCACTAATAGCGGAAGCGAGCACCGGGGAGCTGTTTTTT.